This T cell receptor (beta chain) was profiled in a study of OX40 agonist ivuxolimab in advanced cancers. About the study: The study reported partial responses in three patients: one hepatocellular carcinoma, two cutaneous melanoma. Study-level results: The study did not work out the antigen specificity of the expanded peripheral T cells.

Trimming took off 5 bases at V and 0 bases at J, with 8 bases between the two ends. The CDR3 covers 14 residues. Germline V gene lookup returns CDR1 SGHVS and CDR2 FNYEAQ. The table came from immunoSEQ multiplex PCR; TCRdb's copy has only in-frame clones and leaves some out. The table lists 55,000 to 75,000 clones, about 89% of them singletons. As concerns this clone: Its antigen is unknown.

This material consisted of CD4+ or CD8+ T cells sorted from blood, taken in a trial of the OX40 agonist ivuxolimab. The TCR was taken from an adult with an advanced solid tumor such as melanoma, head and neck, liver or kidney cancer. The chain carries TRBV7-6 and TRBJ1-3, with D hard to call. The CDR3 sequence is CASSPTSSGNTIYF. The CDR3 DNA reads as TGTGCCAGCAGCCCAACTAGCTCTGGAAACACCATATATTTT.